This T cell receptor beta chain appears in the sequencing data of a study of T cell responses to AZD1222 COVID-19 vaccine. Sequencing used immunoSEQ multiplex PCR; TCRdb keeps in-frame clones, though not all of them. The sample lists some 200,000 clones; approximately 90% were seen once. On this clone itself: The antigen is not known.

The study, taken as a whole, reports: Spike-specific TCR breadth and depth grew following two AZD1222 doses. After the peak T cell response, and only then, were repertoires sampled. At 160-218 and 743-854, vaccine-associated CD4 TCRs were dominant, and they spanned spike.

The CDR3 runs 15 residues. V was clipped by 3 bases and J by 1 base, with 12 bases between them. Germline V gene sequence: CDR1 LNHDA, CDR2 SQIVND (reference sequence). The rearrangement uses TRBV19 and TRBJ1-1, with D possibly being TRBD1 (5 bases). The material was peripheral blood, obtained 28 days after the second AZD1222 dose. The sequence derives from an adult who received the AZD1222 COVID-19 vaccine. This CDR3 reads CASSISMTANTEAFF. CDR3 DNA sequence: TGTGCCAGTAGTATTTCTATGACAGCGAACACTGAAGCTTTCTTT. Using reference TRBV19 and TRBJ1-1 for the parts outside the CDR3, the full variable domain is DGGITQSPKYLFRKEGQNVTLSCEQNLNHDAMYWYRQDPGQGLRLIYYSQIVNDFQKGDIAEGYSVSREKKESFPLTVTSAQKNPTAFYLCASSISMTANTEAFFGQGTRLTVV.